The entry that follows covers one T cell receptor (beta chain) sequence. Its antigen remains unidentified. Per-base quality was not reported, and no clone a single base away is much larger than it. The protocol used for the library was the immunoSEQ multiplex PCR assay. TCRdb obtained this table from immuneACCESS and retained in-frame rearrangements with V and J assigned. These tables miss some clones; where compared with another copy, unresolved V genes account for less than half of the shortfall, and the remainder is unexplained. A total of about 130,000 clones appear in this sample, 70% to 90% of them only once. The ten largest clonotypes hold roughly 3.2% of the sample. This specimen comes from a study of control samples from healthy donors and cancer patients (dated by TCRdb to the early 2020s). From the cysteine through the phenylalanine, the CDR3 covers 16 amino acids. CDR3 DNA is the only sequence kept; it has 48 bases, read in frame from the first base. Looking up the germline V gene yields CDR1 SGDLS and CDR2 YYNGEE. For this chain, trimming is 2 bases at the V end and 1 base at the J end, and the number of junction bases without a gene match is 4.

Material: blood. This receptor was taken from a man aged 45 to 65 in good health. The rearranged chain carries TRBV9 and TRBJ2-5; TRBD2 fits 11 bases in the junction. The sequenced DNA is TGTGCCAGCAGCGTGACGACTAGCGGGACCCAAGAGACCCAGTACTTC. Its amino acids are CASSVTTSGTQETQYF.